The 26 T cell receptor beta chains below all came from one sample that was sequenced in a study of a mutant IDH1 vaccine in newly diagnosed glioma. The time point was: week 35, safety follow-up. Every vaccination contained 300 ug of the mutant IDH1 20-mer peptide and was paired with topical imiquimod. TCRdb's copy holds only in-frame clones and misses some; the assay was immunoSEQ multiplex PCR. The table has around 32,000 clones, about four fifths seen once. The antigens of these receptors remain unknown. The material was PBMCs, obtained from a glioma patient whose treatment included an IDH1 peptide vaccine. Every receptor here comes from a woman in her late teens or twenties with glioma.

This chain joins TRBV5-6 and TRBJ2-5; unclear D gene. Between the trimmed V and J ends, which lost 2 bases and 3 bases, there was a span of 5 bases. From germline, CDR1 is SGHDT and CDR2 YYEEEE. The CDR3 length is 12 residues. CDR3 amino acids: CASSLQKETQYF. In DNA form, the CDR3 reads TGTGCCAGCAGCTTACAAAAAGAGACCCAGTACTTC.

This chain joins TRBV5-6 and TRBJ2-1; 7 bases match TRBD2. With 4 bases clipped from V and 4 bases from J, the junction kept 5 bases outside the gene matches. The CDR3 is made up of 14 amino acids. CDR1 and CDR2 (germline): SGHDT, YYEEEE. The CDR3 coding sequence is TGTGCCAGCAGCGGGCGGGGGATGTACAATGAGCAGTTCTTC. Its translation is CASSGRGMYNEQFF.

This clone has a handful of counts. The chain is built from TRBV7-9 and TRBJ2-7; 7 bases are a match to TRBD1. Germline loops: CDR1 SEHNR, CDR2 FQNEAQ (reference sequence). After removal of 3 bases from V and 5 bases from J, the junction contained 19 bases not matched to a gene. The CDR3 covers 18 residues. The CDR3: CASSFRALSQGRLDEQYF. CDR3 in DNA: TGTGCCAGCAGCTTTCGGGCGTTATCACAGGGGCGACTCGACGAGCAGTACTTC.

This clone turned up a few times. CDR3 sequence reads: CASSSRTETVHGYTF. CDR3 sequence (DNA): TGTGCCAGCAGCTCCAGGACAGAAACTGTGCATGGCTACACCTTC. The chain links TRBV5-4 to TRBJ1-2; tentatively, D is TRBD1 (6 bases). CDR1 SGHNT and CDR2 YYREEE come from the germline V gene (reference sequence). The CDR3 spans 15 residues. V gave up 3 bases and J gave up 6 bases, with 18 bases separating them.

The CDR3 here is CASSLDIGTDTQYF. The CDR3 nucleotides are TGCGCCAGCAGCTTAGACATTGGGACAGATACGCAGTATTTT. This rearrangement joins TRBV5-1 to TRBJ2-3; unclear D gene. CDR3 length: 14 amino acids. Germline V lookup: CDR1 SGHRS, CDR2 YFSETQ. The V end was cut by 2 bases, the J end by 3 bases, with 10 bases between. Drawing the rest from reference TRBV5-1 and TRBJ2-3, the complete variable domain is KAGVTQTPRYLIKTRGQQVTLSCSPISGHRSVSWYQQTPGQGLQFLFEYFSETQRNKGNFPGRFSGRQFSNSRSEMNVSTLELGDSALYLCASSLDIGTDTQYFGPGTRLTVL.

The V call is TRBV14, the J call TRBJ2-2, with 9 bases that match TRBD1. This CDR3 has 16 amino acids. V was pared by 7 bases and J by 2 bases, with 8 bases of the junction left unmatched. Looked up from germline, CDR1 is SGHDN and CDR2 is FVKESK. The CDR3 DNA follows: TGTGCCAGCACACAACGGACAGGGGATAACACCGGGGAGCTGTTTTTT. Its protein is CASTQRTGDNTGELFF.

V gene TRBV11-2 combines with J gene TRBJ2-7; D is unclear. V lost 1 base to trimming and J lost 2 bases, with 0 bases between them. This CDR3 spans 11 amino acids. Germline CDR1 SGHAT, CDR2 FQNNGV. CDR3 DNA sequence: TGTGCCAGCAGCTTAGCCTACGAGCAGTACTTC. Its translation: CASSLAYEQYF.

The V gene is TRBV5-1, the J gene TRBJ2-1; the D gene could be TRBD1 or TRBD2 (6 bases each). Trimming removed 1 base at V and 7 bases at J, with 21 bases between. CDR1 and CDR2 (germline): SGHRS, YFSETQ. The CDR3 is made up of 17 amino acids. The CDR3 reads CASSLNLPGGANNEQFF. CDR3 coding DNA: TGCGCCAGCAGCTTGAACCTGCCCGGGGGCGCGAATAATGAGCAGTTCTTC.

Only a few counts were recorded for this clone. This chain connects TRBV30 to TRBJ1-1; no firm D call. CDR1 is GTSNPN and CDR2 is SVGIG in the germline V gene (reference sequence). The V and J ends lost 0 bases and 5 bases respectively, with 10 bases between them. CDR3 length: 13 amino acids. CDR3 sequence (DNA): TGTGCCTGGAGTGTAGCGATGTGGACTGAAGCTTTCTTT. Protein product: CAWSVAMWTEAFF.

This chain links TRBV16 with TRBJ2-7; tentative D call: TRBD1 (5 bases). V lost 0 bases, J lost 6 bases, and 15 bases lay in between. This CDR3 has 15 residues. CDR1 is KGHSY, CDR2 FQNENV, per germline. The CDR3 DNA reads as TGTGCCAGCAGCCAATCCAGTAGGGGAAGGCTCGAGCAGTACTTC. It is translated as CASSQSSRGRLEQYF.

The chain combines TRBV7-8 with TRBJ2-2; D is unclear. This CDR3 region has 16 residues. The germline V gene has CDR1 SGHVS and CDR2 FQNEAQ. Trimming removed 2 bases from V and 2 bases from J, with 12 bases in between. CDR3 sequence: CASSLSELLNTGELFF. In DNA form, the CDR3 reads TGTGCCAGCAGCTTAAGCGAACTTTTAAACACCGGGGAGCTGTTTTTT.

CDR3: CASSPSVPGEQFF. In DNA, the CDR3 is TGTGCCAGCTCCCCCTCGGTGCCGGGAGAGCAGTTCTTC. The chain employs TRBV18 and TRBJ2-1; D possibly corresponds to TRBD2 (5 bases). Germline V CDR1 and CDR2: KGHSH, LQKENI. This CDR3 comprises 13 residues. V was clipped by 6 bases and J by 10 bases, with 16 bases between them.

This clone was seen a single time. The rearrangement uses TRBV18 and TRBJ1-1; TRBD1 aligns across 7 bases. V trimming: 6 bases; J trimming: 6 bases; junction bases outside the gene matches: 4. Germline CDR1 is KGHSH and CDR2 is LQKENI. This CDR3 spans 12 amino acids. The chain's CDR3 is CASSLQGAEAFF. The CDR3 nucleotides are TGTGCCAGCTCCCTCCAGGGGGCTGAAGCTTTCTTT.

This clone was seen once. The chain combines TRBV7-8 with TRBJ2-2, with D unclear. V shed 7 bases and J shed 6 bases, with 12 bases lying between them. Germline CDR1 and CDR2: SGHVS and FQNEAQ. This CDR3 is 13 amino acids long. The chain's CDR3 is CASTLPGAGELFF. The CDR3 DNA is TGTGCCAGCACCCTACCCGGCGCCGGGGAGCTGTTTTTT.

The CDR3 protein is CASSLVFGTGPRKNTGELFF. The CDR3 bases are TGTGCCAGCAGCTTAGTATTCGGTACAGGCCCCAGAAAGAACACCGGGGAGCTGTTTTTT. The V call is TRBV7-8, the J call TRBJ2-2; D might be TRBD1 (5 bases). The V end lost 1 base, the J end lost 1 base, and 22 bases lay between the germline ends. The CDR3 totals 20 residues. Germline-derived CDR1 and CDR2 are SGHVS and FQNEAQ.

This clone is a singleton in its sample. J is TRBJ1-2 and V is TRBV5-6; D is ambiguous. Trimming removed 4 bases at V and 5 bases at J, with 12 bases between. Germline V gives CDR1 SGHDT, CDR2 YYEEEE. The CDR3 extends over 13 amino acids. The CDR3 region is CASSPLGIYGYTF. The DNA of the CDR3 is TGTGCCAGCAGCCCACTGGGGATTTATGGCTACACCTTC.

This chain links TRBV9 with TRBJ2-3; 7 bases are a match to TRBD1. The CDR3 is 16 amino acids. Germline V gives CDR1 SGDLS, CDR2 YYNGEE. The ends lost 0 bases at V and 4 bases at J; junction bases unmatched: 8. The CDR3 loop is CASSVEVTGYADTQYF. The CDR3 nucleotides read TGTGCCAGCAGCGTAGAGGTGACAGGGTATGCAGATACGCAGTATTTT.

V is TRBV19 and J is TRBJ1-2, with D possibly matching TRBD1 (6 bases). V lost 9 bases and J 3 bases, leaving 20 bases between the germline ends. Per germline, CDR1 LNHDA and CDR2 SQIVND (reference sequence). The CDR3 totals 15 residues. The CDR3 protein is CASLHPPGGDYGYTF. As DNA, the CDR3 is TGTGCCAGCCTCCACCCCCCGGGGGGCGACTATGGCTACACCTTC.

In DNA, the CDR3 is TGCGCCAGCAGCTCGCATTATGGACAGGGCAATTCACCCCTCCACTTT. Residues: CASSSHYGQGNSPLHF. The chain couples TRBV5-1 to TRBJ1-6; 8 nucleotides agree with TRBD1. The V segment lost 3 bases and the J segment 7 bases; nucleotides outside the gene matches: 9. The CDR3 totals 16 residues. Germline V gene data show CDR1 as SGHRS and CDR2 as YFSETQ.

This chain joins TRBV14 and TRBJ2-5; D is perhaps TRBD1 (6 bases). The ends were cut back, 3 bases at V and 5 bases at J, with 10 bases in the middle. CDR1 and CDR2 (germline): SGHDN, FVKESK. This CDR3 contains 13 residues. The CDR3 protein is CASSQGAWETQYF. The CDR3 nucleotides are TGTGCCAGCAGCCAGGGGGCCTGGGAGACCCAGTACTTC. Variable domain in full (rest from reference TRBV14 and TRBJ2-5): EAGVTQFPSHSVIEKGQTVTLRCDPISGHDNLYWYRRVMGKEIKFLLHFVKESKQDESGMPNNRFLAERTGGTYSTLKVQPAELEDSGVYFCASSQGAWETQYFGPGTRLLVL.

This rearrangement joins TRBV6-5 to TRBJ2-3, with D tentatively TRBD2 (5 bases). V dropped 2 bases and J dropped 5 bases, with 14 bases sitting between them. Per germline, CDR1 MNHEY and CDR2 SVGAGI. This CDR3 contains 15 residues. DNA of the CDR3: TGTGCCAGCAGTTACCGGACTTTGCGAGGAGATACGCAGTATTTT. Amino acid sequence: CASSYRTLRGDTQYF.

This chain links TRBV18 with TRBJ2-7, with 11 bases aligning to TRBD1. Germline CDR1 is KGHSH and CDR2 is LQKENI. The CDR3 runs to 16 residues. V lost 3 bases and J lost 6; bases outside the gene matches: 10. The CDR3 region is CASSPEGTGGTSEQYF. Written as DNA, the CDR3 is TGTGCCAGCTCACCGGAAGGGACAGGGGGAACTTCCGAGCAGTACTTC.

V is TRBV5-1 and J is TRBJ1-2, with unresolved D. This CDR3 is built from 11 residues. V lost 0 bases, J lost 7 bases, and 4 bases lay in between. Germline CDR1 is SGHRS and CDR2 is YFSETQ. The CDR3 region has the DNA TGCGCCAGCAGCTTGGGTGTTGGCTACACCTTC. Translated, it gives CASSLGVGYTF.

The chain employs TRBV19 and TRBJ2-7, with 10 bases that match TRBD2. The CDR3 has 19 residues. Germline V gives CDR1 LNHDA, CDR2 SQIVND (reference sequence). The junction had 21 bases not matched to a gene; V was cut back by 8 bases and J by 2 bases. CDR3 loop: CASSRTRTSGAYPAYEQYF. In nucleotides, the CDR3 is TGTGCCAGTTCTAGAACCCGAACTAGCGGGGCGTACCCTGCCTACGAGCAGTACTTC.

V usage is TRBV19 and J usage is TRBJ1-1; tentatively, D is TRBD1 (6 bases). This CDR3 is 15 amino acids long. The germline V gene has CDR1 LNHDA and CDR2 SQIVND (reference sequence). V lost 2 bases, J lost 5 bases, and 15 bases lay in between. CDR3 in amino acids: CASSILGPQGTEAFF. CDR3 bases: TGTGCCAGTAGTATATTAGGACCTCAGGGGACTGAAGCTTTCTTT.

The chain carries TRBV4-2 and TRBJ2-1; 8 bases are a match to TRBD2. J lost 1 base, V lost 0 bases, and 5 bases had no gene match. The CDR3 covers 17 residues. Germline assignment: CDR1 LGHNA and CDR2 YNFKEQ. CDR3 DNA: TGTGCCAGCAGCCAAGAGGTAGCGGGGTCGTCCTACAATGAGCAGTTCTTC. This translates into CASSQEVAGSSYNEQFF.